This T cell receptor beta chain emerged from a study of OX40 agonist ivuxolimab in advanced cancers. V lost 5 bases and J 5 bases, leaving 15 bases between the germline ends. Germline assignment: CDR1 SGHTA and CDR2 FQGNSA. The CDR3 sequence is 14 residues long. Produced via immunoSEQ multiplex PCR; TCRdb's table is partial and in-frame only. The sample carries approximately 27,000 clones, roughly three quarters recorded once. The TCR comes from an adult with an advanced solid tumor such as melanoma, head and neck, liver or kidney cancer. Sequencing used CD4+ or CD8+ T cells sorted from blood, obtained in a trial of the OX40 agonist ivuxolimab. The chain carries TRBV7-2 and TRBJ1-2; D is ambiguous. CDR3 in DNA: TGTGCCAGCAGCAGAAGGGTACTGTTTTATGGCTACACCTTC. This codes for CASSRRVLFYGYTF.